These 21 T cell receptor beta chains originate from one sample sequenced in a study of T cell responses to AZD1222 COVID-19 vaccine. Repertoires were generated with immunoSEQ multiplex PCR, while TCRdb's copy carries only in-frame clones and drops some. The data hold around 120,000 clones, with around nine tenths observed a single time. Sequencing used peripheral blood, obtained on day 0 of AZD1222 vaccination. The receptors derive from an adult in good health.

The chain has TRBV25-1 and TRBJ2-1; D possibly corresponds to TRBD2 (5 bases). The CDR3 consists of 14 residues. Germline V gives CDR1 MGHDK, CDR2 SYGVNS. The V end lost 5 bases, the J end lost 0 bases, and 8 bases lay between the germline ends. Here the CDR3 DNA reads TGTGCCAGCAGTCCCGGGGACTCCTACAATGAGCAGTTCTTC. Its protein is CASSPGDSYNEQFF.

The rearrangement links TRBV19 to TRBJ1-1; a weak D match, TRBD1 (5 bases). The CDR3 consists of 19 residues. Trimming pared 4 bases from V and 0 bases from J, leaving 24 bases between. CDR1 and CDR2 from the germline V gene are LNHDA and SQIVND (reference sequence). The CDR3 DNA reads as TGTGCCAGTAGTACCACCGGGACGCGCAGAGCCGCCTTGAACACTGAAGCTTTCTTT. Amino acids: CASSTTGTRRAALNTEAFF.

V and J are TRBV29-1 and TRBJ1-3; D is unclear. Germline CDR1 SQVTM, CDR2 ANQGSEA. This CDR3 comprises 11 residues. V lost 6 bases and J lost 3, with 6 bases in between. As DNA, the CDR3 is TGCAGCGTCTCCGATGGAAACACCATATATTTT. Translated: CSVSDGNTIYF.

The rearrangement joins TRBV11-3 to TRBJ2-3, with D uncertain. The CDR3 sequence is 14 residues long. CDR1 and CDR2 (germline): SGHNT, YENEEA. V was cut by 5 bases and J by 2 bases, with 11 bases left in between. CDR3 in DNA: TGTGCCAGCAGCCCTCGGGCACCCACAGATACGCAGTATTTT. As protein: CASSPRAPTDTQYF.

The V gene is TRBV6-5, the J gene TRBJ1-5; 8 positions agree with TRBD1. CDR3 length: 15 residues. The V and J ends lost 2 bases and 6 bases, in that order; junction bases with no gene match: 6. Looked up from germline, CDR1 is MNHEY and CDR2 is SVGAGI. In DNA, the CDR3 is TGTGCCAGCAGTTACACTCAGGGGGCCGTTCAGCCCCAGCATTTT. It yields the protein CASSYTQGAVQPQHF.

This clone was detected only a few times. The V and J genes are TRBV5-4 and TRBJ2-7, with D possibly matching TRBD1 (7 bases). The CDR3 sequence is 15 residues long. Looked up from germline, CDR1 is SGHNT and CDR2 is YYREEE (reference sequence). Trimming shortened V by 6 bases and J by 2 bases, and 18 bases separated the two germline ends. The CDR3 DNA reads TGTGCCAGCACCCAGGGGGGCGGGGCAGCCTACGAGCAGTACTTC. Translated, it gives CASTQGGGAAYEQYF.

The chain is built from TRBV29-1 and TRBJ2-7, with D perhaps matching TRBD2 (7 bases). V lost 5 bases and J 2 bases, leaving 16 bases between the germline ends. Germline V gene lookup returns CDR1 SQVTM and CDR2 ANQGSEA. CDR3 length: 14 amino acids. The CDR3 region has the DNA TGCAGCGTTTCCGAGGGGGGGGGACCCTACGAGCAGTACTTC. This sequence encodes CSVSEGGGPYEQYF.

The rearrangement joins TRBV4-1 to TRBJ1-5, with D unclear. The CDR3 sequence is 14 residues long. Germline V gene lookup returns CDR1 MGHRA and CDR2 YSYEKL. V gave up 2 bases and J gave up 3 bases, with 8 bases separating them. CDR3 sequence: CASSQIASNQPQHF. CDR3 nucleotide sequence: TGCGCCAGCAGCCAAATAGCTTCCAATCAGCCCCAGCATTTT.

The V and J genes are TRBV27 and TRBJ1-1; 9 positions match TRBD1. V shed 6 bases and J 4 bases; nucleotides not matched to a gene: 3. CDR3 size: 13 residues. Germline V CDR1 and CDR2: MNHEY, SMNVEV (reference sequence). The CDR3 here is CASRGQGTTEAFF. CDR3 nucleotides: TGTGCCAGCAGGGGACAGGGTACCACTGAAGCTTTCTTT.

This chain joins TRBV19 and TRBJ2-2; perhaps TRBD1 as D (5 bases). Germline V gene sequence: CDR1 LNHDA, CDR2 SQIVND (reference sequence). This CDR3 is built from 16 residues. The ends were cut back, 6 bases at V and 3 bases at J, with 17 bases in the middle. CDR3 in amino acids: CASRNYKGDYTGELFF. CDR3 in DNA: TGTGCCAGTAGGAATTATAAAGGGGATTACACCGGGGAGCTGTTTTTT.

The DNA of the CDR3 is TGTGCCACCTGGGACTTCGGAAACACCATATATTTT. This encodes CATWDFGNTIYF. The chain combines TRBV10-3 with TRBJ1-3; TRBD1 is a possible D gene (5 bases). There are 12 residues in the CDR3. V lost 10 bases and J lost 4, with 11 bases in between. CDR1 and CDR2 (germline): ENHRY, SYGVKD.

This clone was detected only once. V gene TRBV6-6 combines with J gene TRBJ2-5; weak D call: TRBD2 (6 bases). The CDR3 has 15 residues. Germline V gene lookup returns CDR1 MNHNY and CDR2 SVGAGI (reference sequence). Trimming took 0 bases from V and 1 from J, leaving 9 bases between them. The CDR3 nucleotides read TGTGCCAGCAGTTACTCGAGGCGGGGCCAAGAGACCCAGTACTTC. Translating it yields CASSYSRRGQETQYF.

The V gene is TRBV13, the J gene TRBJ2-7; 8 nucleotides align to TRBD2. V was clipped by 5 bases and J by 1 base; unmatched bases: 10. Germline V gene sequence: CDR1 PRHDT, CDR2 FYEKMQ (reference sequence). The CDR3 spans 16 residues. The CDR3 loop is CASSQGAGAFSYEQYF. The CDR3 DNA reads TGTGCCAGCAGCCAGGGAGCGGGGGCTTTTTCCTACGAGCAGTACTTC.

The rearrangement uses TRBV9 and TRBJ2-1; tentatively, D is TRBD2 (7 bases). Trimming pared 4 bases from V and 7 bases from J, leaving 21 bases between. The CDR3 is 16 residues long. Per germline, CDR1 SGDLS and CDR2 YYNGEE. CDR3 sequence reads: CASSSPAGGGGNEQFF. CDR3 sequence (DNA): TGTGCCAGCAGCTCACCCGCTGGGGGGGGCGGAAATGAGCAGTTCTTC.

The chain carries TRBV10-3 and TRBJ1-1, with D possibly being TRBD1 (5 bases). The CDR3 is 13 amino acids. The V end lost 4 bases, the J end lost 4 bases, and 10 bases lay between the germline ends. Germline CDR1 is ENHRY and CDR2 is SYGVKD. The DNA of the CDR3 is TGTGCCATCAGTGGAGGGGTAGGCACTGAAGCTTTCTTT. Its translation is CAISGGVGTEAFF.

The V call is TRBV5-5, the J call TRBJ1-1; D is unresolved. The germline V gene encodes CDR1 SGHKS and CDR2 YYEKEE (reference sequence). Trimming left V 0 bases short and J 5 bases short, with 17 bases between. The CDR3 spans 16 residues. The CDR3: CASSLVPSLRLTEAFF. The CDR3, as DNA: TGTGCCAGCAGCTTGGTCCCCAGTCTCCGATTAACTGAAGCTTTCTTT.

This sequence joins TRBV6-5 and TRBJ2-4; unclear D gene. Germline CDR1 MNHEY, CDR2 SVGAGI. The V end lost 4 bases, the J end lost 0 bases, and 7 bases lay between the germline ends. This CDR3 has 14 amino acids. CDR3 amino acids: CASSSVLAKNIQYF. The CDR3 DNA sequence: TGTGCCAGCAGTTCTGTTCTAGCCAAAAACATTCAGTACTTC.

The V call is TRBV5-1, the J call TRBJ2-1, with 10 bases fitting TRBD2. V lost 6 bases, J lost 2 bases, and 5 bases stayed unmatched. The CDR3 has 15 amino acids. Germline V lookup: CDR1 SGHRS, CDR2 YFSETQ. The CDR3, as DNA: TGCGCCAGCATCCAAAGCGGGGGGGCCTACAATGAGCAGTTCTTC. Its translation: CASIQSGGAYNEQFF.

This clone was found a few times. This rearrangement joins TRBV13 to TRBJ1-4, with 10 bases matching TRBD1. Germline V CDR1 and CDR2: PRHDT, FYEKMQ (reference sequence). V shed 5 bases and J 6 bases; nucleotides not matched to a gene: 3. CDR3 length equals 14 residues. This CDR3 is CASSPGTGDEKLFF. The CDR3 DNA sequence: TGTGCCAGCAGCCCCGGGACAGGGGATGAAAAACTGTTTTTT. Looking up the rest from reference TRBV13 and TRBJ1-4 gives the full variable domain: AAGVIQSPRHLIKEKRETATLKCYPIPRHDTVYWYQQGPGQDPQFLISFYEKMQSDKGSIPDRFSAQQFSDYHSELNMSSLELGDSALYFCASSPGTGDEKLFFGSGTQLSVL.

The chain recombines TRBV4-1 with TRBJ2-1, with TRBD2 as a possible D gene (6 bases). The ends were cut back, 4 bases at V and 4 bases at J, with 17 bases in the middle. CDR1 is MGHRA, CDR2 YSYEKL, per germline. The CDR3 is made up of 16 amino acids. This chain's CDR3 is CASSPQAREDYNEQFF. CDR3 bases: TGCGCCAGCAGCCCGCAGGCCAGGGAGGATTACAATGAGCAGTTCTTC.

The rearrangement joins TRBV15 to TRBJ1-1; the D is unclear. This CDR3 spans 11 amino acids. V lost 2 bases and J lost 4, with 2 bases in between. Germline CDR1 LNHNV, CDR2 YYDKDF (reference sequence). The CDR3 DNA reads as TGTGCCACCAGCAGATTCACTGAAGCTTTCTTT. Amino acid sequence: CATSRFTEAFF. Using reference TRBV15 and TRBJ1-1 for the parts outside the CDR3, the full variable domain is DAMVIQNPRYQVTQFGKPVTLSCSQTLNHNVMYWYQQKSSQAPKLLFHYYDKDFNNEADTPDNFQSRRPNTSFCFLDIRSPGLGDTAMYLCATSRFTEAFFGQGTRLTVV.